What follows is one TCR beta chain and its context. What it binds is not known. There are 12 residues in the CDR3. The germline V and J ends were trimmed by 1 base and 10 bases, with 7 bases remaining between them. Germline loops: CDR1 KGHDR, CDR2 SFDVKD. TCRdb keeps only in-frame clones here, not all; method: immunoSEQ multiplex PCR. The repertoire holds about 57,000 clones, 86% seen once, with approximately 15% in the top ten. The record originates from a study of T cell responses to AZD1222 COVID-19 vaccine. Study-wide findings and caveats: In the spike-specific TCR repertoire, nearly half reportedly target unmutated variant regions. Possibly, clonal diversity was underestimated; donors were largely white British and included more females. None of the repertoires were sampled until the peak T cell response had passed.

The source material was peripheral blood, sampled on day 0 of AZD1222 vaccination. The sequence was collected from an adult in good health. The chain links TRBV24-1 to TRBJ2-1; D remains ambiguous. CDR3: CATSDFSAEQFF. The CDR3 nucleotides are TGTGCCACCAGTGATTTTTCGGCGGAGCAGTTCTTC.